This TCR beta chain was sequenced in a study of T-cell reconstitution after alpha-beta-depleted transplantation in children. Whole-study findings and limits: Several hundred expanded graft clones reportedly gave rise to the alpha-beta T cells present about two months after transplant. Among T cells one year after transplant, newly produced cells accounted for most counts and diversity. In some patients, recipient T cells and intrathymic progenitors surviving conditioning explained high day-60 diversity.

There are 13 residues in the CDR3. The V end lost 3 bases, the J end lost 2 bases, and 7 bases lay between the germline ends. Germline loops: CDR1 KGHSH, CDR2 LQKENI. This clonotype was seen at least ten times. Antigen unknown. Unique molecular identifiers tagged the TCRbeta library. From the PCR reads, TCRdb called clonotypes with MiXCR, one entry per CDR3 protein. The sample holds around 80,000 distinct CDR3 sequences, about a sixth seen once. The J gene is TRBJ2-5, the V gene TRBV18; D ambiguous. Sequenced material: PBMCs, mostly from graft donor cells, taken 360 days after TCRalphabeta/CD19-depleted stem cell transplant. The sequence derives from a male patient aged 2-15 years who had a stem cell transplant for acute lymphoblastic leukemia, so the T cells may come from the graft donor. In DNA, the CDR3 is TGTGCCAGCTCACCTAATCGGCAAGAGACCCAGTACTTC. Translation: CASSPNRQETQYF. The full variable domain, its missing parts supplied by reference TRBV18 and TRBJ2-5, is NAGVMQNPRHLVRRRGQEARLRCSPMKGHSHVYWYRQLPEEGLKFMVYLQKENIIDESGMPKERFSAEFPKEGPSILRIQQVVRGDSAAYFCASSPNRQETQYFGPGTRLLVL.